This T cell receptor beta chain appears in the sequencing data of a study of shared clonotypes between healthy human individuals. Naive CD8 cells, CD45RO-negative and positively selected for CCR7, excluded terminally differentiated effector memory CD45RA+ cells. Per the original methods: For the immunoSEQ data, sequences were junction-only without quality scores, so filtering differed. Here immunoSEQ multiplex PCR was the method, and the copy in TCRdb shows in-frame clones only, minus some. The V and J calls and clone size come from that table; D and trimming were worked out from the DNA. The sample contains about 2 million clones, about 95% of which appear only once. CDR3 length: 14 amino acids. After removal of 5 bases from V and 2 bases from J, the junction contained 6 bases not matched to a gene. Germline lookup yields CDR1 SEHNR and CDR2 FQNEAQ (reference sequence).

The sequenced material came from naive CD8+ T cells sorted from blood. This sequence originates from a man between 18 and 29 years old in good health. This chain uses TRBV7-9 with TRBJ2-7; 7 nucleotides align to TRBD2. The chain's CDR3 is CASSGTTGPYEQYF. The CDR3 DNA reads as TGTGCCAGCAGCGGGACTACCGGACCCTACGAGCAGTACTTC. The full variable domain, completed using reference TRBV7-9 and TRBJ2-7, is DTGVSQNPRHKITKRGQNVTFRCDPISEHNRLYWYRQTLGQGPEFLTYFQNEAQLEKSRLLSDRFSAERPKGSFSTLEIQRTEQGDSAMYLCASSGTTGPYEQYFGPGTRLTVT.